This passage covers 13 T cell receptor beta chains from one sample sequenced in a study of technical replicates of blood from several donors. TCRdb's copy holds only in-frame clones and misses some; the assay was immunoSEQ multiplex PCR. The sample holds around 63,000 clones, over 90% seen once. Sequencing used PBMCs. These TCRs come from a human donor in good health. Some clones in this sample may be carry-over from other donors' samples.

CDR3 in amino acids: CASSVSGTGSNEQFF. The CDR3 nucleotides read TGTGCCAGCAGCGTTTCCGGGACAGGGTCCAATGAGCAGTTCTTC. The chain joins TRBV7-6 to TRBJ2-1; TRBD1 matches 9 bases. This CDR3 has 15 amino acids. The germline V gene encodes CDR1 SGHVS and CDR2 FNYEAQ. J was trimmed by 6 bases and V by 5 bases; bases with no gene match: 8.

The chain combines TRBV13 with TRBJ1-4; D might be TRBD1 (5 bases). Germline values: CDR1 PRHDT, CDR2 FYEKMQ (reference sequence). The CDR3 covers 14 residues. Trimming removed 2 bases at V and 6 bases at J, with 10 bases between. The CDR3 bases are TGTGCCAGCAGCTTACTCGGGGGGGATGAAAAACTGTTTTTT. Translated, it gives CASSLLGGDEKLFF.

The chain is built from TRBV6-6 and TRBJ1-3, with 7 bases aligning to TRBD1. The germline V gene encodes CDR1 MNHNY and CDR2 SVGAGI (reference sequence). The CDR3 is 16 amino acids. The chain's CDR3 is CATRGPSKRDGNTIYF. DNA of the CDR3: TGTGCAACTAGGGGGCCTTCTAAGAGGGATGGAAACACCATATATTTT.

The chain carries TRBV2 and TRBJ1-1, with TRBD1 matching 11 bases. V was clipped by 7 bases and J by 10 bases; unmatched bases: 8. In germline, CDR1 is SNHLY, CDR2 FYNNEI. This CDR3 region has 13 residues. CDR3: CASTEGGTGGAFF. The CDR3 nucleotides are TGTGCCAGCACCGAAGGGGGGACAGGGGGAGCTTTCTTT.

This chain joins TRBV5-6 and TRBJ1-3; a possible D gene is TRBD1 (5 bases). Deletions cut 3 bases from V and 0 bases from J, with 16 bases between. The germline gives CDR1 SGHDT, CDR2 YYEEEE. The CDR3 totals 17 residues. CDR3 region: CASSWGETYRSGNTIYF. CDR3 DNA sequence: TGTGCCAGCAGCTGGGGCGAGACGTACCGCTCTGGAAACACCATATATTTT.

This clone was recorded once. The CDR3 coding sequence is TGCGCCAGCAGCTTGGATGAGGGATGGCAGTTCTTC. It yields the protein CASSLDEGWQFF. J is TRBJ2-1 and V is TRBV5-1, with a possible D match to TRBD2 (5 bases). The CDR3 covers 12 residues. V was pared by 0 bases and J by 12 bases, with 10 bases between. CDR1 and CDR2 (germline): SGHRS, YFSETQ.

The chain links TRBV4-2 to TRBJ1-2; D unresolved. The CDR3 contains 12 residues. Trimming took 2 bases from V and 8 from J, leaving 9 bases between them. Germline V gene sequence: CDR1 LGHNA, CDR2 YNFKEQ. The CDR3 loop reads CASSQPNQGYTF. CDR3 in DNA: TGTGCCAGCAGCCAACCCAACCAGGGCTACACCTTC.

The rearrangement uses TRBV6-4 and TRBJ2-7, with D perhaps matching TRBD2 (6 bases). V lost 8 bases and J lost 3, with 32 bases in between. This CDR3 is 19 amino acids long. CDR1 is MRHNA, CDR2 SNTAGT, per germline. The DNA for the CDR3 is TGTGCCAGCCCTCAAATCCGATCCTCCGGGGCTAGCGAACTCTACGAGCAGTACTTC. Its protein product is CASPQIRSSGASELYEQYF.

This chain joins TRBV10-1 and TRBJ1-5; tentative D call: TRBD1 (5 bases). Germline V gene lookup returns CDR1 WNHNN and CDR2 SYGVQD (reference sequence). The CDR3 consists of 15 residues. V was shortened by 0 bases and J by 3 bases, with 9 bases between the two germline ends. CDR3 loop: CASSESGGINQPQHF. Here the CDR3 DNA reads TGCGCCAGCAGTGAGTCGGGGGGGATCAATCAGCCCCAGCATTTT.

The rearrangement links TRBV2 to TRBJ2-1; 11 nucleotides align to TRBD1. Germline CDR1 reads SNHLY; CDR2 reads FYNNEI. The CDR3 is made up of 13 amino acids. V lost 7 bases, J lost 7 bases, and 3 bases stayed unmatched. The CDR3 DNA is TGTGCCAGCACGGACAGGGGGCTGAATGAGCAGTTCTTC. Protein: CASTDRGLNEQFF.

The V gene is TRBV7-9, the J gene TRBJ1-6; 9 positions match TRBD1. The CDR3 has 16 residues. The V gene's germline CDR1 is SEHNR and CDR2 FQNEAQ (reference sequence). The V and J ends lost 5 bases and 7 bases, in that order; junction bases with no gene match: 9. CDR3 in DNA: TGTGCCAGCAGCCAGCGGACCGGGACAGGGAATTCACCCCTCCACTTT. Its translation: CASSQRTGTGNSPLHF.

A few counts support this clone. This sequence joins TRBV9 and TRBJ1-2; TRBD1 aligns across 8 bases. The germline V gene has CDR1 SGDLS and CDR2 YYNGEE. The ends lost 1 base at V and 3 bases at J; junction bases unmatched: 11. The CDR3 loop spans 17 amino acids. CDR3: CASSVRGGVTGDYGYTF. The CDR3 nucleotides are TGTGCCAGCAGCGTAAGAGGAGGGGTGACAGGGGACTATGGCTACACCTTC.

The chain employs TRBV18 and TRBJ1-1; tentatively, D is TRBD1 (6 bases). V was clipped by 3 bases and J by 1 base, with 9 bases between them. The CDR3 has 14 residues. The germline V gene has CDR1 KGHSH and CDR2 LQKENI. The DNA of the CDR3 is TGTGCCAGCTCACCGGGACAAACGAACACTGAAGCTTTCTTT. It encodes CASSPGQTNTEAFF.